Listed below are T cell receptor beta chains from one sample, sequenced in a study of T cell changes during pregnancy in multiple sclerosis. The method was immunoSEQ multiplex PCR; TCRdb's version includes in-frame clones alone and lacks a portion of them. There are 34,000 or so clones in the sample; less than 95% occur only once, and roughly 10% lies in the top ten. The sample here was CD8+ T cells from peripheral blood mononuclear cells, taken before pregnancy. The receptors come from a female donor with multiple sclerosis, enrolled in a pregnancy study. Both conserved end residues are part of each CDR3. Fields, in order: D gene, clone size, V gene, J gene, CDR3 DNA, CDR3 protein. D genes are given only for firm matches. Clone size appears in some rows only: once, few, many, or a class for an expanded clone.

>TRBD1|NA|TRBV13|TRBJ2-7
TGTGCCAGCAGCCTTACCAAAAACGCCGGGACAGCATACGAGCAGTACTTC
CASSLTKNAGTAYEQYF
>TRBD1|NA|TRBV19|TRBJ1-2
TGTGCCAGCCTAGGGGGCCCCAACTATGGCTACACCTTC
CASLGGPNYGYTF
>TRBD1|NA|TRBV19|TRBJ1-3
TGTGCCAGTAGTATAGGGGACAGCTACTACTCTGGAAACACCATATATTTT
CASSIGDSYYSGNTIYF
>NA|NA|TRBV6-4|TRBJ2-3
TGTGCCAGCAGTGCGGAGAGCACAGATACGCAGTATTTT
CASSAESTDTQYF
>NA|NA|TRBV7-6|TRBJ1-6
TGTGCCAGCAGCTTAGATTTGCGGGGCTATAATTCACCCCTCCACTTT
CASSLDLRGYNSPLHF
>NA|NA|TRBV29-1|TRBJ1-2
TGCAGCGTTGAAGAGGGAGACACAAACTATGGCTACACCTTC
CSVEEGDTNYGYTF
>TRBD2|NA|TRBV6-1|TRBJ2-1
TGTGCCAGCAGTGAAGGGGGACTAGCAGTGGGTGAGCAGTTCTTC
CASSEGGLAVGEQFF
>TRBD2|NA|TRBV5-6|TRBJ2-1
TGTGCCAGCAGCGACTATGGGGGGGGACTAGCGGCAGAGAAAGAGCAGTTCTTC
CASSDYGGGLAAEKEQFF
>TRBD2|NA|TRBV29-1|TRBJ2-7
TGCAGCGTTGAAAAGCCCTCGGGAGGAGCCTACGAGCAGTACTTC
CSVEKPSGGAYEQYF
>TRBD1|NA|TRBV27|TRBJ1-1
TGTGCCAGCGGACAGGGACAGAACACTGAAGCTTTCTTT
CASGQGQNTEAFF
>TRBD1|NA|TRBV2|TRBJ2-7
TGTGCCAGCAGTGGGGCAGGGGGCTTCGACGAGCAGTACTTC
CASSGAGGFDEQYF
>NA|NA|TRBV6-5|TRBJ2-7
TGTGCCAGCAGTTACTCGAGTCGGTCCTACGAGCAGTACTTC
CASSYSSRSYEQYF
>NA|NA|TRBV27|TRBJ1-1
TGTGCCAGCAGTTTAGGGGCCCTTGGCACTGAAGCTTTCTTT
CASSLGALGTEAFF
>NA|NA|TRBV6-1|TRBJ1-2
TGTGCCAGCAGTGGAACAGGGCTAGGGACTAACTATGGCTACACCTTC
CASSGTGLGTNYGYTF
>TRBD2|NA|TRBV7-8|TRBJ2-3
TGTGCCAGCAGCACTTATACTAGCGGGGGGGCCCGACCAAGCACAGATACGCAGTATTTT
CASSTYTSGGARPSTDTQYF
>TRBD2|medium-sized|TRBV27|TRBJ2-3
TGTGCCAGCAGTTTACTTGTGGGGGTAGCGGGACCTCGATCCCCACGGACAGATACGCAGTATTTT
CASSLLVGVAGPRSPRTDTQYF
>TRBD2|NA|TRBV18|TRBJ2-2
TGTGCCAGCTCACCTCCCGGGACTAGCGGGATCACCGGGGAGCTGTTTTTT
CASSPPGTSGITGELFF
>TRBD1|NA|TRBV6-4|TRBJ2-3
TGTGCCAGCGGACAGGGGAGGGACACAGATACGCAGTATTTT
CASGQGRDTDTQYF
>TRBD2|NA|TRBV5-4|TRBJ2-2
TGTGCCAGCAGCGCAGGACTAGCGGGAGGGCCGAGGATCGGCACCGGGGAGCTGTTTTTT
CASSAGLAGGPRIGTGELFF
>NA|once|TRBV7-8|TRBJ2-4
TGTGCCAGCAGCTTAGGGCAGGGGATAAACATTCAGTACTTC
CASSLGQGINIQYF
>TRBD1|NA|TRBV28|TRBJ2-3
TGTGCCAGCGGGCAGGGGGCGACCACAGATACGCAGTATTTT
CASGQGATTDTQYF
>TRBD1|once|TRBV10-3|TRBJ2-7
TGTGCCATCAGTTACGACAGGGTAAATGACTACGAGCAGTACTTC
CAISYDRVNDYEQYF
>TRBD1|NA|TRBV19|TRBJ1-5
TGTGCCAGTCAACGACAGGGGTCCCATCAGCCCCAGCATTTT
CASQRQGSHQPQHF
>NA|few|TRBV19|TRBJ1-5
TGTGCCAGTAGTCACTCCGACAGTCACTATCAGCCCCAGCATTTT
CASSHSDSHYQPQHF
>TRBD2|NA|TRBV27|TRBJ2-7
TGTGCCAGCAGAACGAGCGGGGGTGACTACGAGCAGTACTTC
CASRTSGGDYEQYF
>TRBD2|NA|TRBV7-9|TRBJ2-1
TGTGCCAGCAGCGGGACTAGCGGCGAGCAGTTCTTC
CASSGTSGEQFF
>TRBD2|NA|TRBV7-3|TRBJ2-1
TGTGCCAGCAGCCCGGGACTAGCGGTTTGGAATGAGCAGTTCTTC
CASSPGLAVWNEQFF
>TRBD2|once|TRBV5-5|TRBJ2-7
TGTGCCAGCAGCTCCCGGGGGGGGCCCATTCTCTACGAGCAGTACTTC
CASSSRGGPILYEQYF
>NA|NA|TRBV19|TRBJ2-7
TGTGCCAGTAGTGTGGGACTCCAACCTTCCTACGAGCAGTACTTC
CASSVGLQPSYEQYF
>TRBD1|medium-sized|TRBV6-1|TRBJ2-1
TGTGCCAGCAGTGAAAGTGTAGGGACAGGGGCAAATGAGCAGTTCTTC
CASSESVGTGANEQFF
>TRBD1|NA|TRBV25-1|TRBJ2-7
TGTGCCAGCAGCCCACCGGGACAGGGGGCCTACGAGCAGTACTTC
CASSPPGQGAYEQYF
>TRBD2|once|TRBV4-1|TRBJ2-1
TGCGCCAGCAGCCGCTCTAGCGGGGAGGGCAATGAGCAGTTCTTC
CASSRSSGEGNEQFF
>TRBD2|NA|TRBV4-1|TRBJ2-7
TGCGCCAGCAGCCAAGAGGGACTAGCGGGGGGCCGATCTTACGAGCAGTACTTC
CASSQEGLAGGRSYEQYF
>NA|NA|TRBV7-6|TRBJ1-3
TGTGCCAGCAGCTTCGCGGACAGTGACCTGTCTGGAAACACCATATATTTT
CASSFADSDLSGNTIYF
>NA|NA|TRBV27|TRBJ2-3
TGTGCCAGCAGTTTATTTGGGGGGATGACAGATACGCAGTATTTT
CASSLFGGMTDTQYF
>NA|NA|TRBV5-1|TRBJ2-6
TGCGCCAGCAGCTTGGGGGGCGCCTCCACTGGGGCCAACGTCCTGACTTTC
CASSLGGASTGANVLTF
>NA|once|TRBV6-5|TRBJ1-1
TGTGCCAGCAGGCGAGGGTTTGGCACTGAAGCTTTCTTT
CASRRGFGTEAFF
>TRBD2|NA|TRBV6-1|TRBJ2-5
TGTGCCAGCAGTGTGACTAGCGGGGGGGCAGAGACCCAGTACTTC
CASSVTSGGAETQYF
>TRBD1|NA|TRBV6-1|TRBJ1-5
TGTGCCAGCAGCGCCACGGGACAGTTCAATCAGCCCCAGCATTTT
CASSATGQFNQPQHF
>TRBD1|NA|TRBV11-2|TRBJ2-1
TGTGCCAGCAGCTCTGGGGACAGGCCCTACAATGAGCAGTTCTTC
CASSSGDRPYNEQFF
>NA|NA|TRBV5-6|TRBJ2-5
TGTGCCAGCAGCATAAAACGTAACAACGAAGAGACCCAGTACTTC
CASSIKRNNEETQYF
>NA|many|TRBV27|TRBJ1-1
TGTGCCAGCAGCATCAACAGGGACACTGAAGCTTTCTTT
CASSINRDTEAFF